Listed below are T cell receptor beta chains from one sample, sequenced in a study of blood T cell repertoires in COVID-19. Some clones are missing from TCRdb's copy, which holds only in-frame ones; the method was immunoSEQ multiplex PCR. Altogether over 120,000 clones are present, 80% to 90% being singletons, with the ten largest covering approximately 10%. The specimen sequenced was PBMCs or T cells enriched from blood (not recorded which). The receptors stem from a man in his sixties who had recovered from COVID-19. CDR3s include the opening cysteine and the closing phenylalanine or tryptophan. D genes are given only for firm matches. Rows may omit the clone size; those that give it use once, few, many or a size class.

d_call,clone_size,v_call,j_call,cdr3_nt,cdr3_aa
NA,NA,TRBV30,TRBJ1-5,TGTGCCTGGAGTGGCGGGCAGAATCAGCCCCAGCATTTT,CAWSGGQNQPQHF
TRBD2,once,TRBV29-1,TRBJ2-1,TGCAGCTCTAGCGGAGTTTCCTACAATGAGCAGTTCTTC,CSSSGVSYNEQFF
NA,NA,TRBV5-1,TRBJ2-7,TGCGCCAGCAGAAGACAAACGCTGATCGTGGACGAGCAGTACTTC,CASRRQTLIVDEQYF
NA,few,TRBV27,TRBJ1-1,TGTGCCAGCAGTTCCACGGACAGTGTTGGCACTGAAGCTTTCTTT,CASSSTDSVGTEAFF
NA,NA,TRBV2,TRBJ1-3,TGTGCCAGCAGGGGGGAGGTAGCTGGAAACACCATATATTTT,CASRGEVAGNTIYF
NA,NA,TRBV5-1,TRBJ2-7,TGCGCCAGCAGCTTGGGGAGCTCCTACGAGCAGTACTTC,CASSLGSSYEQYF
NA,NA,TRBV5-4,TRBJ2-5,TGTGCCAGCAGCCAACAGGGTCGAGAGACCCAGTACTTC,CASSQQGRETQYF
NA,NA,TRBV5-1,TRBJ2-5,TGCGCCAGCAGCTTTAGTTCTGAAGAGACCCAGTACTTC,CASSFSSEETQYF
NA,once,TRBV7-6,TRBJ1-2,TGTGCCAGCAGCGCCCTAACAGCGGCGGGCTACTATGGCTACACCTTC,CASSALTAAGYYGYTF
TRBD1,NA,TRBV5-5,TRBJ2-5,TGTGCCAGCAGCAAAGGGACAGGGAGTGAGACCCAGTACTTC,CASSKGTGSETQYF
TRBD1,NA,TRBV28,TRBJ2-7,TGTGCCAGCAGAACCGGGACAGGAATCTACGAGCAGTACTTC,CASRTGTGIYEQYF
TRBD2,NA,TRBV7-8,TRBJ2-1,TGTGCCAGCAGCCCAGGGACTAGCGGGAGGCTGGGTGAGCAGTTCTTC,CASSPGTSGRLGEQFF
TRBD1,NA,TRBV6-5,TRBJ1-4,TGTGCCACTCTTACAGGGGAGAGAGGGGAAAAACTGTTTTTT,CATLTGERGEKLFF
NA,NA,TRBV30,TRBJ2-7,TGTGCCTGGAGTGTGGATATAGGGGGATACGAGCAGTACTTC,CAWSVDIGGYEQYF
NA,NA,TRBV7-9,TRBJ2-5,TGTGCCAGCACCGCTAGCGTACAAGAGACCCAGTACTTC,CASTASVQETQYF
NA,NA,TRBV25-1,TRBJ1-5,TGTGCCAGCAGTGACCTCGCAGGGCGCGATCAGCCCCAGCATTTT,CASSDLAGRDQPQHF
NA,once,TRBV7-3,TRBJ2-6,TGTGCCAGCAGCCCCGGGGGGCGAGGGGCCAACGTCCTGACTTTC,CASSPGGRGANVLTF
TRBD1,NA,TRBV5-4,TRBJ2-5,TGTGCCAGCAGCCAACGGACAGGTCAAGAGACCCAGTACTTC,CASSQRTGQETQYF
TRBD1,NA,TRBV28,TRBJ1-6,TGTGCCAGCAGTTCGGGACAGGCGGCCTCACCCCTCCACTTT,CASSSGQAASPLHF
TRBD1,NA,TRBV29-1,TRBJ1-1,TGCAGCGCCCGTCAGGGGGAGTACACTGAAGCTTTCTTT,CSARQGEYTEAFF
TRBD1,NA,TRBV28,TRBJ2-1,TGTGCCAGCACTAGGACAGGGTATGTAGGGCAGTTCTTC,CASTRTGYVGQFF
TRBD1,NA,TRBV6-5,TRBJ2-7,TGTGCCACACAACCCGGGACAGGGCCCTACGAGCAGTACTTC,CATQPGTGPYEQYF
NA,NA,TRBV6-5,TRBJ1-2,TGTGCCAGCAGTTCCGACATTGGGAGCGGCTACACCTTC,CASSSDIGSGYTF
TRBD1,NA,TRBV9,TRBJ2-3,TGTGCCAGCAGCGGGAGACAGGGGGGTATGGATACGCAGTATTTT,CASSGRQGGMDTQYF
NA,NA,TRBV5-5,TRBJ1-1,TGTGCCAGCAGCTTCGCACAGACGAACACTGAAGCTTTCTTT,CASSFAQTNTEAFF
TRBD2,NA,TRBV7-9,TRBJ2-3,TGTGCCAGCAGCTTCTTTTTACTAGCGGGCGGCACAGATACGCAGTATTTT,CASSFFLLAGGTDTQYF
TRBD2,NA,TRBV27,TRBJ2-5,TGTGCCAGCAGTCCGTTAGCGGGGGGCCTTGAAGAGACCCAGTACTTC,CASSPLAGGLEETQYF
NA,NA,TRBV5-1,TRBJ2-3,TGCGCCAGCAGCTCCATGGGGGGAGATACGCAGTATTTT,CASSSMGGDTQYF
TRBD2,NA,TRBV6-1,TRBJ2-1,TGTGCCAGCAGTGAAGCTAGCGGGGGGTACAATGAGCAGTTCTTC,CASSEASGGYNEQFF
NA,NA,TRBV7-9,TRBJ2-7,TGTGCCAGCAGCGCACAGCCTCGGGAGCAGTACTTC,CASSAQPREQYF
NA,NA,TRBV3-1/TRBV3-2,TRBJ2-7,TGTGCCAGCAGCCGAGGGGGTTCCGAGCAGTACTTC,CASSRGGSEQYF
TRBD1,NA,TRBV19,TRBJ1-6,TGTGCCAGTAGTACAGGACAGGGTGAAAATTCACCCCTCCACTTT,CASSTGQGENSPLHF
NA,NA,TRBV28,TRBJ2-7,TGTGCCAGCACCCGGACAACTACCTACGAGCAGTACTTC,CASTRTTTYEQYF
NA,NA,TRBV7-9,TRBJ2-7,TGTGCCAGCAGCTTAGTTCGAGCAGGAAACCACGAGCAGTACTTC,CASSLVRAGNHEQYF
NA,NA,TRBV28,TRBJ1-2,TGTGCCACCCATTATCAACTCGGGGGCTACACCTTC,CATHYQLGGYTF
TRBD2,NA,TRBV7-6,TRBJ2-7,TGTGCCAGCAGCTTAGGAGCCAGCGGGAGGGCAGGGGGGCAGTACTTC,CASSLGASGRAGGQYF
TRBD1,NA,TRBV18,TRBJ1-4,TGTGCCAGCTCACCAGGCCCGGACAGGCGACTTGAAAAACTGTTTTTT,CASSPGPDRRLEKLFF